A selection of T cell receptor beta chains follows, all from one sample in a study of T cell changes during pregnancy in multiple sclerosis. Data came from immunoSEQ multiplex PCR; TCRdb stores just in-frame clones and leaves some out. Of under 45,000 clones in the sample, 85% to 95% were seen once. The specimen was CD4+ T cells from peripheral blood mononuclear cells, collected in the third trimester of pregnancy. The receptors come from a female donor with multiple sclerosis, enrolled in a pregnancy study. Both conserved end residues are part of each CDR3. D genes are given only for firm matches. The size entry is marked missing in some rows and otherwise reads once, few, many or a size class.

J	D	length	V	size	CDR3	DNA
TRBJ2-7	.	13	TRBV23-1	.	CASGPDFSYEQYF	TGCGCCAGCGGCCCAGACTTTTCCTACGAGCAGTACTTC
TRBJ2-2	.	15	TRBV19	.	CATRVQGFNTGELFF	TGTGCCACCAGGGTACAAGGTTTCAACACCGGGGAGCTGTTTTTT
TRBJ2-7	.	12	TRBV5-4	.	CASRADSYEQYF	TGTGCCAGCAGGGCGGACAGCTACGAGCAGTACTTC
TRBJ2-7	.	14	TRBV7-2	.	CASSLGLVMAEQYF	TGTGCCAGCAGCTTAGGACTAGTTATGGCCGAGCAGTACTTC
TRBJ1-4	.	16	TRBV7-9	once	CASSRQAPSTNEKLFF	TGTGCCAGCAGCCGGCAGGCGCCTTCAACTAATGAAAAACTGTTTTTT
TRBJ1-4	.	15	TRBV7-8	.	CASSLSREPNEKLFF	TGTGCCAGCAGCTTATCTCGGGAACCGAATGAAAAACTGTTTTTT
TRBJ1-6	TRBD1	14	TRBV6-4	.	CASSLTGDNSPLHF	TGTGCCAGCAGTTTAACAGGGGATAATTCACCCCTCCACTTT
TRBJ2-1	.	15	TRBV11-2	.	CASSLDRAEVDEQFF	TGTGCCAGCAGCTTAGATAGAGCGGAGGTAGATGAGCAGTTCTTC
TRBJ2-6	TRBD2	15	TRBV19	few	CASAGGGSGANVLTF	TGTGCCAGCGCGGGAGGGGGCTCAGGGGCCAACGTCCTGACTTTC
TRBJ2-2	.	18	TRBV1	.	CTSRRGLAGGPNTGELFF	TGCACCAGCCGTAGAGGGCTAGCGGGAGGGCCTAACACCGGGGAGCTGTTTTTT
TRBJ1-3	.	15	TRBV5-1	.	CASSLASGSGNTIYF	TGCGCCAGCAGCTTGGCCTCAGGGTCTGGAAACACCATATATTTT
TRBJ2-5	.	13	TRBV7-2	once	CASSLSYQETQYF	TGTGCCAGCAGCTTAAGCTACCAAGAGACCCAGTACTTC
TRBJ1-5	.	14	TRBV7-3	once	CASSLTGGGQPQHF	TGTGCCAGCAGCTTAACGGGGGGGGGTCAGCCCCAGCATTTT
TRBJ2-7	TRBD2	16	TRBV7-8	.	CASSLAGLAGSHEQYF	TGTGCCAGCAGCTTAGCGGGACTAGCGGGAAGTCACGAGCAGTACTTC
TRBJ2-7	TRBD1	14	TRBV11-2	.	CASSLGQGAYGQYF	TGTGCCAGCAGCCTAGGACAGGGGGCCTACGGGCAGTACTTC